The 31 T cell receptor beta chains in this list originate from one sample, sequenced in a study of PD-1 blockade in mismatch repair-deficient tumors. Measured with immunoSEQ multiplex PCR; TCRdb has only the in-frame clones, and not every one. The sample includes tens of thousands of clones, approximately 84% of them seen just once. Material: PBMCs, obtained before pembrolizumab treatment. The receptors here all came from an adult with mismatch repair-deficient cancer.

The chain links TRBV7-3 to TRBJ2-7, with 10 bases matching TRBD2. The CDR3 is 17 amino acids. Looked up from germline, CDR1 is SGHTA and CDR2 is FQGTGA. V lost 0 bases, J lost 4 bases, and 9 bases stayed unmatched. CDR3 sequence reads: CASSLTGWTSGRYEQYF. DNA for the CDR3: TGTGCCAGCAGCTTAACTGGGTGGACTAGCGGTCGGTACGAGCAGTACTTC.

This clone was picked up a small number of times. The chain joins TRBV4-2 to TRBJ2-7; D is possibly TRBD2 (5 bases). V was clipped by 0 bases and J by 6 bases, with 15 bases between them. CDR3 length: 15 residues. CDR1 is LGHNA, CDR2 YNFKEQ, per germline. In DNA, the CDR3 is TGTGCCAGCAGCCAAGATCTCTTGGACTCGACCGAGCAGTACTTC. Translation: CASSQDLLDSTEQYF.

In DNA, the CDR3 is TGTGCCAGCAGTTTCCCACTGACAGGGTCGAATGGCTACACCTTC. Amino acid sequence: CASSFPLTGSNGYTF. The chain links TRBV7-9 to TRBJ1-2; 7 bases line up with TRBD1. The CDR3 contains 15 residues. Germline V gene data show CDR1 as SEHNR and CDR2 as FQNEAQ (reference sequence). Trimming removed 6 bases from V and 6 bases from J; junction bases left unmatched: 13.

The V call is TRBV9, the J call TRBJ1-2; D remains unclear. From germline, CDR1 is SGDLS and CDR2 YYNGEE. The CDR3 totals 14 residues. V was shortened by 0 bases and J by 1 base, with 7 bases between the two germline ends. The chain's CDR3 is CASSVGGDNYGYTF. In DNA form, the CDR3 reads TGTGCCAGCAGCGTAGGCGGGGATAACTATGGCTACACCTTC.

The sample holds a few counts of this clone. The chain combines TRBV19 with TRBJ2-7; TRBD1 is a possible D gene (6 bases). Deletions cut 6 bases from V and 2 bases from J, with 11 bases between. The CDR3 consists of 13 residues. Germline V lookup: CDR1 LNHDA, CDR2 SQIVND (reference sequence). CDR3 in DNA: TGTGCCAGTAGCCCTCAGGGGACCTACGAGCAGTACTTC. It specifies CASSPQGTYEQYF.

This chain uses TRBV6-1 with TRBJ2-1; 7 bases line up with TRBD2. After removal of 3 bases from V and 0 bases from J, the junction contained 5 bases not matched to a gene. Looked up from germline, CDR1 is MNHNS and CDR2 is SASEGT. This CDR3 is built from 16 residues. The CDR3 sequence is CASSDASGSSYNEQFF. CDR3 DNA: TGTGCCAGCAGTGATGCTAGCGGAAGCTCCTACAATGAGCAGTTCTTC.

The rearrangement links TRBV5-4 to TRBJ2-7; 7 nucleotides match TRBD2. The junction had 10 bases not matched to a gene; V was cut back by 5 bases and J by 5 bases. This CDR3 comprises 14 residues. Looked up from germline, CDR1 is SGHNT and CDR2 is YYREEE (reference sequence). The CDR3 nucleotides are TGTGCCAGCAGTCCGGGGCGGGAGAGAGACGAGCAGTACTTC. Translating gives CASSPGRERDEQYF.

The chain has TRBV7-9 and TRBJ1-4, with D hard to call. Germline V gives CDR1 SEHNR, CDR2 FQNEAQ (reference sequence). The V gene lost 1 base and the J gene lost 7 bases, with 13 bases spanning the gap. The CDR3 has 15 residues. CDR3 bases: TGTGCCAGCAGCTTAGAGGGAGGGATCAGTGAAAAACTGTTTTTT. Its translation: CASSLEGGISEKLFF.

The chain employs TRBV23-1 and TRBJ1-5, with D possibly being TRBD1 (5 bases). TRBV23-1 is annotated as an ORF whose role is uncertain. V lost 0 bases to trimming and J lost 7 bases, with 7 bases between them. The CDR3 spans 13 residues. The CDR3 nucleotides are TGCGCCAGCAGTCAATCGGGGGGGCAGCCCCAGCATTTT. This codes for CASSQSGGQPQHF.

The chain employs TRBV28 and TRBJ1-3; perhaps TRBD1 as D (6 bases). This CDR3 is built from 17 residues. The germline CDR1 and CDR2 sequences are MDHEN and SYDVKM. V lost 5 bases and J lost 0, with 17 bases in between. The CDR3 spells CASSELQGPSSGNTIYF. The CDR3 nucleotides are TGTGCCAGCAGTGAGCTCCAGGGGCCGAGCTCTGGAAACACCATATATTTT. Combining the CDR3 with reference TRBV28 and TRBJ1-3 gives the whole variable domain DVKVTQSSRYLVKRTGEKVFLECVQDMDHENMFWYRQDPGLGLRLIYFSYDVKMKEKGDIPEGYSVSREKKERFSLILESASTNQTSMYLCASSELQGPSSGNTIYFGEGSWLTVV.

The rearrangement uses TRBV7-9 and TRBJ1-2, with a weak D call TRBD1 (5 bases). Germline values: CDR1 SEHNR, CDR2 FQNEAQ (reference sequence). The germline V and J ends were trimmed by 3 bases and 8 bases, with 16 bases remaining between them. The CDR3 has 14 residues. CDR3 loop: CASSLRIGGGGYTF. The DNA for the CDR3 is TGTGCCAGCAGCTTGCGGATCGGGGGTGGGGGCTACACCTTC.

This CDR3 is CASSRGTSGSPTDTQYF. The CDR3, as DNA: TGTGCCAGCAGCAGAGGGACTAGCGGGAGCCCCACAGATACGCAGTATTTT. The chain uses TRBV11-3 and TRBJ2-3; TRBD2 aligns across 14 bases. The V and J ends lost 5 bases and 2 bases, in that order; junction bases with no gene match: 6. CDR3 size: 17 residues. The V gene's germline CDR1 is SGHNT and CDR2 YENEEA.

The rearrangement joins TRBV7-9 to TRBJ2-7; TRBD2 matches at 8 bases. The germline V gene encodes CDR1 SEHNR and CDR2 FQNEAQ (reference sequence). V lost 5 bases, J lost 5 bases, and 11 bases stayed unmatched. CDR3 length: 15 residues. This chain's CDR3 is CASSPSWREVHEQYF. For the CDR3, the DNA is TGTGCCAGCAGCCCTTCGTGGCGGGAGGTCCACGAGCAGTACTTC. The variable domain in full, completed from reference TRBV7-9 and TRBJ2-7, reads DTGVSQNPRHKITKRGQNVTFRCDPISEHNRLYWYRQTLGQGPEFLTYFQNEAQLEKSRLLSDRFSAERPKGSFSTLEIQRTEQGDSAMYLCASSPSWREVHEQYFGPGTRLTVT.

This rearrangement joins TRBV28 to TRBJ1-2; 8 bases match TRBD1. After removal of 6 bases from V and 5 bases from J, the junction contained 5 bases not matched to a gene. Looked up from germline, CDR1 is MDHEN and CDR2 is SYDVKM. This CDR3 is 13 amino acids long. CDR3 residues: CASRQGAGYGYTF. CDR3 sequence (DNA): TGTGCCAGCAGGCAGGGGGCGGGTTATGGCTACACCTTC.

The chain combines TRBV9 with TRBJ2-1; D unclear. Germline V gene lookup returns CDR1 SGDLS and CDR2 YYNGEE. The CDR3 loop spans 15 amino acids. V lost 2 bases and J 0 bases, leaving 9 bases between the germline ends. The CDR3 sequence: CASSVLSVSYNEQFF. In DNA form, the CDR3 reads TGTGCCAGCAGCGTCCTGAGCGTCTCCTACAATGAGCAGTTCTTC.

V and J are TRBV5-1 and TRBJ1-4; TRBD1 matches 8 bases. The CDR3 contains 13 residues. Trimming at V came to 6 bases and at J to 8 bases, leaving 6 bases not matched to a gene. Germline CDR1 SGHRS, CDR2 YFSETQ. The CDR3 here is CASTQDRAEKLFF. In nucleotides, the CDR3 is TGCGCCAGCACCCAGGACAGGGCGGAAAAACTGTTTTTT.

The chain uses TRBV19 and TRBJ2-7, with D maybe TRBD2 (6 bases). The V gene's germline CDR1 is LNHDA and CDR2 SQIVND (reference sequence). This CDR3 has 15 residues. V was shortened by 3 bases and J by 6 bases, with 18 bases between the two germline ends. As DNA, the CDR3 is TGTGCCAGTAGTATGGGGCTGAACCGGGACTCCGAGCAGTACTTC. This codes for CASSMGLNRDSEQYF. The entire variable domain, with the rest obtained from reference TRBV19 and TRBJ2-7, is as follows: DGGITQSPKYLFRKEGQNVTLSCEQNLNHDAMYWYRQDPGQGLRLIYYSQIVNDFQKGDIAEGYSVSREKKESFPLTVTSAQKNPTAFYLCASSMGLNRDSEQYFGPGTRLTVT.

V is TRBV30 and J is TRBJ2-1; D is possibly TRBD1 (6 bases). With 5 bases removed from V and 8 bases from J, the gap between germline ends came to 16 bases. Germline loops: CDR1 GTSNPN, CDR2 SVGIG (reference sequence). The CDR3 runs 13 residues. CDR3 DNA sequence: TGTGCCTGGCGGTTAACAGGGTTAGATGAGCAGTTCTTC. As protein: CAWRLTGLDEQFF.

This rearrangement joins TRBV5-1 to TRBJ2-7; a possible D gene is TRBD2 (6 bases). This CDR3 spans 15 amino acids. V lost 0 bases to trimming and J lost 3 bases, with 13 bases between them. The germline gives CDR1 SGHRS, CDR2 YFSETQ. The CDR3 is CASSLGAGINYEQYF. The CDR3 DNA sequence: TGCGCCAGCAGCTTGGGGGCGGGAATAAACTACGAGCAGTACTTC.

The chain employs TRBV5-1 and TRBJ1-5, with TRBD1 as a possible D gene (5 bases). Trimming took 4 bases from V and 0 from J, leaving 11 bases between them. CDR3 length: 15 residues. The germline gives CDR1 SGHRS, CDR2 YFSETQ. In nucleotides, the CDR3 is TGCGCCAGCAGCCCCCAGGGTTATAGCAATCAGCCCCAGCATTTT. Its translation is CASSPQGYSNQPQHF.

This chain joins TRBV5-1 and TRBJ2-5; 11 positions agree with TRBD1. V gave up 1 base and J gave up 4 bases; unmatched junction bases: 6. The CDR3 spans 16 residues. Germline V lookup: CDR1 SGHRS, CDR2 YFSETQ. CDR3 nucleotide sequence: TGCGCCAGCAGCTTGACCCCTGGGACAGGGGGAGAGACCCAGTACTTC. Its protein product is CASSLTPGTGGETQYF.

This clone appeared a single time. The chain is built from TRBV7-2 and TRBJ1-3, with a weak D call TRBD1 (6 bases). CDR3 size: 14 residues. Germline V gene data show CDR1 as SGHTA and CDR2 as FQGNSA. Trimming left V 1 base short and J 3 bases short, with 7 bases between. Here the CDR3 DNA reads TGTGCCAGCAGCTTAGAACAGGGTGGAAACACCATATATTTT. Its translation: CASSLEQGGNTIYF.

This chain links TRBV6-5 with TRBJ2-1; the match to TRBD1 covers 7 bases. J lost 5 bases, V lost 6 bases, and 7 bases had no gene match. The CDR3 has 14 residues. The germline gives CDR1 MNHEY, CDR2 SVGAGI. The CDR3 DNA follows: TGTGCCAGCAGAACCGGACAGGCCCACAATGAGCAGTTCTTC. Translated: CASRTGQAHNEQFF.

The chain couples TRBV11-2 to TRBJ2-1; 10 nucleotides align to TRBD2. After removal of 5 bases from V and 8 bases from J, the junction contained 15 bases not matched to a gene. The CDR3 is made up of 17 amino acids. Germline V lookup: CDR1 SGHAT, CDR2 FQNNGV. CDR3 DNA sequence: TGTGCCAGCAGCCCTAGACCCCCGGGACTAGCGAGACATGAGCAGTTCTTC. This translates into CASSPRPPGLARHEQFF.

The rearrangement uses TRBV29-1 and TRBJ1-3; TRBD1 matches 7 bases. V lost 4 bases and J lost 0; bases outside the gene matches: 3. CDR1 is SQVTM and CDR2 is ANQGSEA in the germline V gene. CDR3 length equals 14 residues. The CDR3 DNA sequence: TGCAGCGTTGCCTCAGGGGGCTCTGGAAACACCATATATTTT. Its translation is CSVASGGSGNTIYF.

The chain carries TRBV4-2 and TRBJ2-5; 16 bases line up with TRBD2. V lost 5 bases to trimming and J lost 0 bases; unmatched junction nucleotides: 3. The CDR3 sequence is 17 residues long. Germline assignment: CDR1 LGHNA and CDR2 YNFKEQ. The CDR3 reads CASSEGLAGGYQETQYF. The DNA of the CDR3 is TGTGCCAGCAGCGAGGGACTAGCGGGAGGGTACCAAGAGACCCAGTACTTC.

The rearrangement uses TRBV28 and TRBJ2-7, with TRBD2 matching over 7 bases. CDR1 MDHEN and CDR2 SYDVKM come from the germline V gene. CDR3 length: 13 amino acids. With 6 bases clipped from V and 5 bases from J, the junction kept 7 bases outside the gene matches. For the CDR3, the DNA is TGTGCCAGCAGAGGGGCGGGAGTCCACGAGCAGTACTTC. Residues: CASRGAGVHEQYF. The variable domain in full, with the rest retrieved from reference TRBV28 and TRBJ2-7, is DVKVTQSSRYLVKRTGEKVFLECVQDMDHENMFWYRQDPGLGLRLIYFSYDVKMKEKGDIPEGYSVSREKKERFSLILESASTNQTSMYLCASRGAGVHEQYFGPGTRLTVT.

The V call is TRBV15, the J call TRBJ2-2; 9 positions match TRBD2. Per the germline V gene, CDR1 is LNHNV and CDR2 is YYDKDF (reference sequence). V lost 2 bases to trimming and J lost 6 bases; unmatched junction nucleotides: 7. The CDR3 is made up of 16 amino acids. CDR3 nucleotide sequence: TGTGCCACCAGCAGACTCATAGCGGGAGACGCCGGGGAGCTGTTTTTT. This codes for CATSRLIAGDAGELFF.

The V gene is TRBV6-5, the J gene TRBJ1-1, with 9 bases aligning to TRBD1. The trim removed 8 bases at V and 5 bases at J, leaving 9 bases unmatched. CDR1 and CDR2 from the germline V gene are MNHEY and SVGAGI. This CDR3 spans 14 amino acids. The CDR3 DNA is TGTGCCAGCTCTAAAGGGGACAGGGTGACTGAAGCTTTCTTT. Translated: CASSKGDRVTEAFF.

This chain's CDR3 is CASSLNTGGRYNEQFF. CDR3 bases: TGTGCCAGCAGCTTAAACACGGGAGGGCGGTACAATGAGCAGTTCTTC. The chain employs TRBV7-6 and TRBJ2-1, with TRBD2 matching 8 bases. Trimming cost V 2 bases and J 4 bases; bases outside gene matches: 7. This CDR3 is 16 amino acids long. Germline-derived CDR1 and CDR2 are SGHVS and FNYEAQ.

This clone showed up just once. This rearrangement joins TRBV11-3 to TRBJ1-1, with a weak D call TRBD1 (5 bases). The CDR3 loop spans 14 amino acids. The germline CDR1 and CDR2 sequences are SGHNT and YENEEA. V was cut by 5 bases and J by 1 base, with 11 bases left in between. The CDR3 sequence: CASSPDSANTEAFF. Written as DNA, the CDR3 is TGTGCCAGCAGCCCCGACAGCGCGAACACTGAAGCTTTCTTT.